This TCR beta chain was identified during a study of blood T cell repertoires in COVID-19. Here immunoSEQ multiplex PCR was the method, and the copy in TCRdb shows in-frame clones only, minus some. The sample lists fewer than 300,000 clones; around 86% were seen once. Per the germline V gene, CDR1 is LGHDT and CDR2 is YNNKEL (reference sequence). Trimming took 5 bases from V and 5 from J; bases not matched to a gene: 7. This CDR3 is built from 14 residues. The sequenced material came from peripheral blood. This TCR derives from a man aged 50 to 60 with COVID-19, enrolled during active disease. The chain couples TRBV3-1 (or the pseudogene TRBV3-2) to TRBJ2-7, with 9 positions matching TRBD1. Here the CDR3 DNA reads TGTGCCAGCAGCTCGAGGACAGGGGATAACGAGCAGTACTTC. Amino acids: CASSSRTGDNEQYF.